This T cell receptor (beta chain) appears in the sequencing data of a study of OX40 agonist ivuxolimab in advanced cancers. Notes on the study in general: CD8+ T cells were the subset that, on average, had more expanded clones than CD4+. Researchers did not establish what antigens the expanded peripheral T cells target.

The CDR3 sequence is 13 residues long. V was clipped by 6 bases and J by 4 bases, with 12 bases between them. CDR1 and CDR2 from the germline V gene are LNHDA and SQIVND (reference sequence). As to this clone: Its antigen is currently unknown.

It was autoimmune disease history or systemic immunosuppression that excluded patients. Clones were sequenced by immunoSEQ multiplex PCR, and TCRdb holds only the in-frame ones, with some missing. The sample shows 45,000 to 65,000 clones, more than 80% of them seen only once. The chain couples TRBV19 to TRBJ1-1; possible D gene TRBD1, 6 bases. Material: CD4+ or CD8+ T cells sorted from blood, obtained in a trial of the OX40 agonist ivuxolimab. The TCR was taken from an adult with an advanced solid tumor such as melanoma, head and neck, liver or kidney cancer. The CDR3 protein is CASRSTGTTEAFF. CDR3 DNA: TGTGCCAGTAGATCAACAGGGACCACTGAAGCTTTCTTT.